This TCR beta chain was observed in a study of shared clonotypes between healthy human individuals. Each subset's genomic DNA was shared equally among a number of immunoSEQ plates. Clones were sequenced by immunoSEQ multiplex PCR, and TCRdb holds only the in-frame ones, with some missing. The table shows over 1.4 million clones, with around 95% occurring only once. The CDR3 is 18 residues long. V lost 1 base and J lost 3; bases outside the gene matches: 7. Germline V CDR1 and CDR2: LNHNV, YYDKDF (reference sequence). This sequence originates from a man aged 25-40 years in good health. The source material was naive CD4+ T cells sorted from blood. Subset defined: CD45RA+ positively selected. The chain employs TRBV15 and TRBJ1-4, with TRBD1 identical over 11 bases. The CDR3 is CATSRAPPGQGANEKLFF. CDR3 nucleotide sequence: TGTGCCACCAGCAGAGCGCCCCCGGGACAGGGGGCTAATGAAAAACTGTTTTTT.